This T cell receptor beta chain comes out of a study of shared clonotypes between healthy human individuals. Deep-level settings were used for running the assay. Generated by immunoSEQ multiplex PCR, the TCRdb table keeps only in-frame clones and is missing some. The sample shows roughly 2.6 million clones, roughly nine tenths of them seen only once. Notes on the study in general: Non-shared clonotypes had lower generation probabilities than clonotypes shared by all four sorted-subset donors. The sampled material consisted only of blood, and tissue repertoires are likely to differ.

The germline V gene encodes CDR1 MGHRA and CDR2 YSYEKL. This CDR3 region has 14 residues. With 1 base removed from V and 7 bases from J, the gap between germline ends came to 13 bases. Of note for this clone: Its specificity is unknown.

The source of this sequence is a man in his late teens or twenties in good health. V usage is TRBV4-1 and J usage is TRBJ1-2; a possible D gene is TRBD1 (5 bases). The sequencing sample was made of naive CD4+ T cells sorted from blood. Subset indicated: CD45RA+ positively selected. CDR3 in amino acids: CASSQVPGVSGYTF. The DNA for the CDR3 is TGCGCCAGCAGCCAAGTCCCGGGGGTGAGTGGCTACACCTTC.